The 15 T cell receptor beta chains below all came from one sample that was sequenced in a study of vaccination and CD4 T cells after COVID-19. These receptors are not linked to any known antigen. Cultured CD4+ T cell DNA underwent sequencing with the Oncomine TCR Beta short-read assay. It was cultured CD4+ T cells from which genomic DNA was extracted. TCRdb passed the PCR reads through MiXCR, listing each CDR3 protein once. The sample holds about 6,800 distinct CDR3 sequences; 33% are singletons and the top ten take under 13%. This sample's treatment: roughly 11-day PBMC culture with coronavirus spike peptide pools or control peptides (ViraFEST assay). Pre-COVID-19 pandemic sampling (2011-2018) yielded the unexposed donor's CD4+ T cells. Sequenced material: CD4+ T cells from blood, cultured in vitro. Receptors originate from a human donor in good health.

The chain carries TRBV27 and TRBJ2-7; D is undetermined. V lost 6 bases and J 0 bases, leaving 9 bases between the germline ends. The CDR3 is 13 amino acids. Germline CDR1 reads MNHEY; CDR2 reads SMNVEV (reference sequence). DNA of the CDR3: TGTGCCAGCAGCACAATTAGCTCCTACGAGCAGTACTTC. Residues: CASSTISSYEQYF.

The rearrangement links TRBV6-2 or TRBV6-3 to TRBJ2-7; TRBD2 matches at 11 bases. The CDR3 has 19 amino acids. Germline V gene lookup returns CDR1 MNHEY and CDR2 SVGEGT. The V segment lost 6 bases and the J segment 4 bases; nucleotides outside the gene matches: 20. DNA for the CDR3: TGTGCCAGCAGCTACACTAGCCCGGATCGACTAGCGGGAAGGTACGAGCAGTACTTC. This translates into CASSYTSPDRLAGRYEQYF.

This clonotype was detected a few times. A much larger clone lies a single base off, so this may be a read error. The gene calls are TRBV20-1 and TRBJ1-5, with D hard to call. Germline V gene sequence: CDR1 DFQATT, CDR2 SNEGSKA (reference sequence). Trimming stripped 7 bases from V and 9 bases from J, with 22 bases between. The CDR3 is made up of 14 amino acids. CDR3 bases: TGCAGTGGGATAGATGGGCCGGTTGGATGGCCCCAGCATTTT. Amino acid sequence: CSGIDGPVGWPQHF.

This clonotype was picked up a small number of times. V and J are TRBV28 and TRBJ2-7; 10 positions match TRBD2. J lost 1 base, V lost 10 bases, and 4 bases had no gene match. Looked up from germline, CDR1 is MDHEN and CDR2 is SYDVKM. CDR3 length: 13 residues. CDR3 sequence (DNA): TGTGCCATTGGGACTAGCGTATCCTACGAGCAGTACTTC. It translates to CAIGTSVSYEQYF.

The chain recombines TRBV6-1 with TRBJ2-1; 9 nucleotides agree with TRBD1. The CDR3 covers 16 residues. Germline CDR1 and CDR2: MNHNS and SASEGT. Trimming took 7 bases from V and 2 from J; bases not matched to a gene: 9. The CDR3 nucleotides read TGTGCCAGCAAGCACAGGGGGCCTCTCCCCTACAATGAGCAGTTCTTC. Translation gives CASKHRGPLPYNEQFF.

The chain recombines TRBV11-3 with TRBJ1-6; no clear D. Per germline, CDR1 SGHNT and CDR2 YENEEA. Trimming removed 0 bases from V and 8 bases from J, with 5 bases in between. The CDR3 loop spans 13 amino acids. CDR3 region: CASSLDADSPLHF. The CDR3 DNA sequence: TGTGCCAGCAGCTTAGATGCGGATTCACCCCTCCACTTT. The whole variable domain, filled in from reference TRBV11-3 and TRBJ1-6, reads EAGVVQSPRYKIIEKKQPVAFWCNPISGHNTLYWYLQNLGQGPELLIRYENEEAVDDSQLPKDRFSAERLKGVDSTLKIQPAELGDSAVYLCASSLDADSPLHFGNGTRLTVT.

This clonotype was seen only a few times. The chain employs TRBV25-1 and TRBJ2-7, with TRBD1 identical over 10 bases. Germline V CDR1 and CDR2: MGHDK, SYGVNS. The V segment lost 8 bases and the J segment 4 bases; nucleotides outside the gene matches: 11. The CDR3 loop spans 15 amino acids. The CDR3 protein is CASPRADRGGYEQYF. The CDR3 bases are TGTGCCAGCCCTCGGGCGGACAGGGGGGGATACGAGCAGTACTTC.

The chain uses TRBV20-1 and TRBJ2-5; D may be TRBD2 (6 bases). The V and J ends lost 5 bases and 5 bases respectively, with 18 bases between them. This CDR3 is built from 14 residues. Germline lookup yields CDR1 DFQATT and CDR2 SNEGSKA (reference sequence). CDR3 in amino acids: CSAQPQAGGETQYF. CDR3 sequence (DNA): TGCAGTGCTCAACCCCAGGCCGGAGGGGAGACCCAGTACTTC.

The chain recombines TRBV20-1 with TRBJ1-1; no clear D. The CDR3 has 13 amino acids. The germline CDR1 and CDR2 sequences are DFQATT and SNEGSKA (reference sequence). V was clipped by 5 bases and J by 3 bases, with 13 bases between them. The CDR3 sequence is CSAGRDGDTEAFF. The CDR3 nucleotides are TGCAGTGCTGGGAGAGACGGGGACACTGAAGCTTTCTTT.

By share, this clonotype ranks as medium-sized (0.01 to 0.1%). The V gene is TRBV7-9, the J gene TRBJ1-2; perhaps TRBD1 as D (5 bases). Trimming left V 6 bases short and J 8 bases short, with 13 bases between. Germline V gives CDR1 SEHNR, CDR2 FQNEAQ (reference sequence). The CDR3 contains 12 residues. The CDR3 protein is CASSWGEAGYTF. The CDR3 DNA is TGTGCCAGCAGTTGGGGGGAGGCGGGCTACACCTTC. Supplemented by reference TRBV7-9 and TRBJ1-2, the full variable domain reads DTGVSQNPRHKITKRGQNVTFRCDPISEHNRLYWYRQTLGQGPEFLTYFQNEAQLEKSRLLSDRFSAERPKGSFSTLEIQRTEQGDSAMYLCASSWGEAGYTFGSGTRLTVV.

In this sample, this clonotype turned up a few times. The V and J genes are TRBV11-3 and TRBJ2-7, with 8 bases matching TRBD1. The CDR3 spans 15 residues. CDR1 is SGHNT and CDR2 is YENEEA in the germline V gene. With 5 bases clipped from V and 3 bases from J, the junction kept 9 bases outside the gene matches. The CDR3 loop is CASSEGPGGGYEQYF. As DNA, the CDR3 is TGTGCCAGCAGCGAAGGACCAGGGGGCGGCTACGAGCAGTACTTC.

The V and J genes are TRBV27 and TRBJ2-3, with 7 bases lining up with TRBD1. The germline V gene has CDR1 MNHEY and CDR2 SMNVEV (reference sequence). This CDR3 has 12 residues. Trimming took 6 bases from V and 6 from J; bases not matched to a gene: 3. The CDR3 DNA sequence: TGTGCCAGCAGCGACAGGGTTGATACGCAGTATTTT. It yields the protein CASSDRVDTQYF.

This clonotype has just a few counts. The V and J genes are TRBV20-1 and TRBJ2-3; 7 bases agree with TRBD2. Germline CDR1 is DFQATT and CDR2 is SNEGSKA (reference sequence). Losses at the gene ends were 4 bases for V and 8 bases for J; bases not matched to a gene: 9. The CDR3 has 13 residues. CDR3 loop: CSAIGGRAATQYF. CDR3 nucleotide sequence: TGCAGTGCTATCGGAGGGAGGGCCGCTACGCAGTATTTT.

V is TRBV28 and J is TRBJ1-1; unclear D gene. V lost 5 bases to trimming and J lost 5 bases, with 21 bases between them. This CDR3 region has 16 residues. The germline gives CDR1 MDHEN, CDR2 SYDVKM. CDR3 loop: CASSDGLSALYTEAFF. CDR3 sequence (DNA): TGTGCCAGCAGTGATGGCCTTTCGGCCCTCTATACTGAAGCTTTCTTT.

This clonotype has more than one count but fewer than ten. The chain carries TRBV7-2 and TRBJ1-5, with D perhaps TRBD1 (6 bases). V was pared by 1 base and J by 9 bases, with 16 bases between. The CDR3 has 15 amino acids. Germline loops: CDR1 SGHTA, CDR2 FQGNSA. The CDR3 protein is CASSLEGGAARPQHF. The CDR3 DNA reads TGTGCCAGCAGCTTAGAGGGGGGGGCGGCGCGGCCCCAGCATTTT.